This T cell receptor beta chain is from a study of blood T cell repertoires in COVID-19. On the study more broadly: Some COVID-19 samples were acute and others convalescent; all came from the United States, Italy and Spain.

Trimming took 3 bases from V and 6 from J; bases not matched to a gene: 6. This CDR3 spans 15 amino acids. CDR1 is MGHDK, CDR2 SYGVNS, per germline. Authors' processing steps: Reference gene primers were amplified, and this amplification served to estimate nucleated cell counts. Libraries were prepared by immunoSEQ multiplex PCR; TCRdb keeps only in-frame clonotypes and omits some of them. D and trimming were read from the DNA, whereas the V and J calls and clone size are those reported in that table. This sample has around 40,000 clones, with around 92% found just once. The chain joins TRBV25-1 to TRBJ1-3; TRBD1 aligns across 9 bases. What was sequenced was peripheral blood. This TCR was recovered from a woman of 80 years or more with acute or convalescent COVID-19. The CDR3 spells CASSDSGTGLNTIYF. The CDR3 DNA reads as TGTGCCAGCAGTGACTCCGGGACAGGGTTAAACACCATATATTTT.